Listed below are T cell receptor beta chains from one sample, sequenced in a study of beta chain features in type 1 diabetes. Method: immunoSEQ multiplex PCR; TCRdb's copy keeps in-frame clones and lacks some. The profile shows hundreds of thousands of clones, 13% of them singletons. Sequenced input: naive CD4+ T cells from blood. The source of these receptors is a man younger than 35 with type 1 diabetes. The CDR3 runs from the conserved cysteine through the conserved F or W. A D gene is named only where the DNA matches it firmly. Not all rows give a size; the values are once, few, many and, for expanded clones, a class.

>-|TRBV30|few|13|TRBJ1-4
TGTGCCTGGAGTGTGCAGGGAGGTGAAAAACTGTTTTTT
CAWSVQGGEKLFF
>TRBD1|TRBV5-6|-|15|TRBJ1-4
TGTGCCAGCAGCGTATGGACAGGGGGCGATGAAAAACTGTTTTTT
CASSVWTGGDEKLFF
>-|TRBV14|-|15|TRBJ2-2
TGTGCCAGCAGTACAGAAGTCTGGTTCCCCGGGGAGCTGTTTTTT
CASSTEVWFPGELFF
>-|TRBV30|-|12|TRBJ2-1
TGTGCCTGGACTCCCGCCGCCAATGAGCAGTTCTTC
CAWTPAANEQFF
>-|TRBV28|-|13|TRBJ1-2
TGTGCCAGCACTATACAGGGTAGCTATGGCTACACCTTC
CASTIQGSYGYTF
>-|TRBV30|-|13|TRBJ1-2
TGTGCATGGCGAGGAACAGGGAGCTATGGCTACACCTTC
CAWRGTGSYGYTF
>-|TRBV6-6|few|11|TRBJ2-7
TGTGCCAGCAGTCCCCGATACGAGCAGTACTTC
CASSPRYEQYF
>-|TRBV2|few|15|TRBJ2-7
TGTGCCAGCAGTGGTATCCCTTTGGTGGTGAACGAGCAGTACTTC
CASSGIPLVVNEQYF
>-|TRBV5-1|-|15|TRBJ2-3
TGCGCCAGCAGCTCGAAGCCCGGGTCCACAGATACGCAGTATTTT
CASSSKPGSTDTQYF
>TRBD1|TRBV9|-|15|TRBJ2-1
TGTGCCAGCAGCGTAGATGGACAGGGTTCCGGTGAGCAGTTCTTC
CASSVDGQGSGEQFF
>TRBD1|TRBV18|few|15|TRBJ2-3
TGTGCCAGCTCACGGACAGGACAAGGCACAGATACGCAGTATTTT
CASSRTGQGTDTQYF
>-|TRBV7-8|few|13|TRBJ1-1
TGTGCCAGCATCGCCGGGGGGAACACTGAAGCTTTCTTT
CASIAGGNTEAFF
>-|TRBV18|few|14|TRBJ2-3
TGTGCCAGCTCACCGATGAGCGTATCAGATACGCAGTATTTT
CASSPMSVSDTQYF
>-|TRBV7-9|-|12|TRBJ2-5
TGTGCCAGCAGCTTTGGGGAAGAGACCCAGTACTTC
CASSFGEETQYF
>TRBD1|TRBV19|few|14|TRBJ2-5
TGTGCCACCAAGAATACAGGGGGACGGGAGACCCAGTACTTC
CATKNTGGRETQYF
>TRBD2|TRBV19|few|15|TRBJ2-3
TGTGCCACCCGGGAGAGCGGCGGGGGGTTAGATACGCAGTATTTT
CATRESGGGLDTQYF
>TRBD1|TRBV18|few|15|TRBJ2-7
TGTGCCAGCTCACCCTACAGGGGAATCGGGTACGAGCAGTACTTC
CASSPYRGIGYEQYF
>TRBD1|TRBV7-6|-|15|TRBJ2-2
TGTGCCAGCAGCTCCAGGACAGGGAACACCGGGGAGCTGTTTTTT
CASSSRTGNTGELFF
>TRBD1|TRBV19|few|11|TRBJ1-2
TGTGCCACAGGGGGCTACTATGGCTACACCTTC
CATGGYYGYTF
>TRBD1|TRBV25-1|-|15|TRBJ1-3
TGTGCCAGCAGCAACAGGGGTAACTCTGGAAACACCATATATTTT
CASSNRGNSGNTIYF
>-|TRBV5-4|few|14|TRBJ1-2
TGTGCCAGCAGCGTGGACAGCGGTTTGGAAGGCTACACCTTC
CASSVDSGLEGYTF
>TRBD1|TRBV9|-|14|TRBJ2-2
TGTGCCAGCACCACGGACAGGGGCGCCGGGGAGCTGTTTTTT
CASTTDRGAGELFF
>-|TRBV30|few|16|TRBJ2-2
TGTGCCTGGAGTGGCCCGGGCCTAGGGAACACCGGGGAGCTGTTTTTT
CAWSGPGLGNTGELFF
>TRBD2|TRBV5-4|few|15|TRBJ2-1
TGTGCCAGCAGCTTAGGACTAGCGGACTACAATGAGCAGTTCTTC
CASSLGLADYNEQFF
>-|TRBV2|few|16|TRBJ2-7
TGTGCCAGTAGAAGGTCCCAACACAGAGCCACCTACGAGCAGTACTTC
CASRRSQHRATYEQYF
>-|TRBV7-9|-|15|TRBJ1-1
TGTGCCAGCAGCTTATTGGGCAGAAAGAACACTGAAGCTTTCTTT
CASSLLGRKNTEAFF
>-|TRBV5-6|few|15|TRBJ2-7
TGTGCCAGCAGCTTAATACCAGACAGAAAGTACGAGCAGTACTTC
CASSLIPDRKYEQYF
>TRBD2|TRBV5-1|-|17|TRBJ2-1
TGCGCCAGCAGCCCCTTGACTAGCGGGGGGGCCGGTGATGAGCAGTTCTTC
CASSPLTSGGAGDEQFF
>-|TRBV6-5|-|13|TRBJ2-1
TGTGCCAGCAGTACGCCCCCCGGGGCTGAGCAGTTCTTC
CASSTPPGAEQFF
>-|TRBV30|-|11|TRBJ1-4
TGTGCCTGGAGTCCAGGAGAAAAACTGTTTTTT
CAWSPGEKLFF
>TRBD2|TRBV4-1|few|15|TRBJ2-7
TGCGCCAGCAGCCAAGGACTAGCGGGCCTCTACGAGCAGTACTTC
CASSQGLAGLYEQYF
>-|TRBV9|-|15|TRBJ2-1
TGTGCCAGCCCAATCAGGGAGAGCTCCTACAATGAGCAGTTCTTC
CASPIRESSYNEQFF
>-|TRBV30|-|13|TRBJ2-7
TGTGCCTGGAGTCGGCAGAGCTCCTACGAGCAGTACTTC
CAWSRQSSYEQYF
>TRBD2|TRBV6-5|-|16|TRBJ2-5
TGTGCCAGCAGTTACTCGGGTTTAGCGGGGGGGGAGACCCAGTACTTC
CASSYSGLAGGETQYF
>-|TRBV5-8|-|14|TRBJ1-5
TGTGCCAGCAGCTTGGCCAGGGAAAATCAGCCCCAGCATTTT
CASSLARENQPQHF
>-|TRBV6-5|-|14|TRBJ2-1
TGTGCCACCTCCACCTTAAGCTCCTACAATGAGCAGTTCTTC
CATSTLSSYNEQFF
>-|TRBV19|-|13|TRBJ1-1
TGTGCCAGTAGTACTGCGGGGTACACTGAAGCTTTCTTT
CASSTAGYTEAFF
>-|TRBV25-1|-|15|TRBJ1-2
TGTGCCAGCAGTGAACAGACAGACTCTTGGGAAGGCTACACCTTC
CASSEQTDSWEGYTF
>-|TRBV30|-|16|TRBJ2-5
TGTGCCTGGAGTGTACACGGGACTGCTACCAGTGAGACCCAGTACTTC
CAWSVHGTATSETQYF
>-|TRBV5-4|few|14|TRBJ1-2
TGTGCCAGCAGCTCGGACGGTATACCGTATGGCTACACCTTC
CASSSDGIPYGYTF
>-|TRBV7-9|few|15|TRBJ1-5
TGTGCCAGCAGTCCCCTCGCCTCCATTGGGCAGCCCCAGCATTTT
CASSPLASIGQPQHF
>-|TRBV15|-|18|TRBJ2-7
TGTGCCACCAGCAGAGCTGACGTCGGACTATCATCCTCCTACGAGCAGTACTTC
CATSRADVGLSSSYEQYF
>TRBD2|TRBV10-3|few|15|TRBJ2-3
TGTGCCATCAGTGTGACTAGCGGGGAGTCAGATACGCAGTATTTT
CAISVTSGESDTQYF
>TRBD1|TRBV5-1|-|15|TRBJ2-3
TGCGCCAGCAGCTTGGAGGGACAGCTGGCAGATACGCAGTATTTT
CASSLEGQLADTQYF
>TRBD1|TRBV5-1|few|14|TRBJ2-7
TGCGCCAGCAGCTTGGGGGACAGGGGCTACGAGCAGTACTTC
CASSLGDRGYEQYF
>TRBD1|TRBV19|-|16|TRBJ1-2
TGTGCCAGTAGTCTAAAGGTGGGACAGGGCAACTATGGCTACACCTTC
CASSLKVGQGNYGYTF
>-|TRBV7-2|-|15|TRBJ2-4
TGTGCCAGCAGCCCAGGGTGGGGGCTCGAAAACATTCAGTACTTC
CASSPGWGLENIQYF
>-|TRBV20-1|-|11|TRBJ1-1
TGCAGTGCTAGCCGGGACGGTGAAGCTTTCTTT
CSASRDGEAFF
>-|TRBV29-1|-|15|TRBJ2-3
TGCAGCGTTGAATTTAACCCCATAGGCCCAGATACGCAGTATTTT
CSVEFNPIGPDTQYF
>-|TRBV7-9|-|13|TRBJ1-5
TGTGCCAGCAGCCAGGGTGGAGATCAGCCCCAGCATTTT
CASSQGGDQPQHF
>-|TRBV29-1|few|13|TRBJ1-2
TGCAGCGTTGAGTCCGGGACTTACTATGGCTACACCTTC
CSVESGTYYGYTF
>-|TRBV6-5|-|12|TRBJ2-1
TGTGCCAGTGTATCGGACAGCCTCGAGCAGTTCTTC
CASVSDSLEQFF
>-|TRBV6-5|few|12|TRBJ2-5
TGTGCCACCACGGCAGCCCAAGAGACCCAGTACTTC
CATTAAQETQYF
>TRBD2|TRBV6-6|few|14|TRBJ2-7
TGTGCCAGCAGTTACCCTAGCGGGGGGCGAGAGCAGTACTTC
CASSYPSGGREQYF